The entry below describes one T cell receptor (beta chain). Enrolled through a virtual design, the participants were between roughly 18 and 100 years of age and came from 24 US areas. Each participant's cohort was designated according to participant-reported clinical history. CDR1 is SGHRS and CDR2 is YFSETQ in the germline V gene. The CDR3 contains 14 residues. V lost 3 bases and J lost 4, with 13 bases in between. This sample stems from a study of blood T cell repertoires in COVID-19. The overall study: Acute and convalescent COVID-19 samples came from the United States, Italy and Spain.

As originally analysed: For nucleated cells, counts were estimated from reference gene primer amplification. Method: immunoSEQ multiplex PCR; TCRdb's copy keeps in-frame clones and lacks some. V and J calls and clone size are as listed in that table; D and trimming were resolved from the DNA. The sample holds approximately 200,000 clones, 85% to 90% seen once. This sequence was found in a young woman in a cohort exposed to, infected with or recovered from COVID-19 (not recorded which). The chain employs TRBV5-1 and TRBJ1-1, with D maybe TRBD1 (6 bases). Sequencing was carried out using PBMCs or T cells enriched from blood (not recorded which). This CDR3 reads CASSSQGGGTEAFF. CDR3 in DNA: TGCGCCAGCAGCTCACAGGGTGGAGGCACTGAAGCTTTCTTT.